The rows below give T cell receptor beta chains drawn from one sample of a study of blood T cells in healthy people across ages. TCRdb analysed the 5' RACE reads with MiXCR anew, one entry per CDR3 protein. The sample lists around 1,000,000 distinct CDR3 sequences; approximately 38% were seen once. The sequenced material came from blood. The receptors stem from a man between 18 and 35 years old in good health. CDR3s include the opening cysteine and the closing phenylalanine or tryptophan. D genes are given only for firm matches. Where a row states a size, it is once, few, many or the class of an expanded clone; other rows omit it.

d_call,clone_size,v_call,j_call,cdr3_nt,cdr3_aa
NA,NA,TRBV4-2,TRBJ1-4,TGTGCCAGCAGCCAAGATCGCGCGGGGAGGTATGAAAAACTGTTTTTT,CASSQDRAGRYEKLFF
TRBD1,NA,TRBV6-6,TRBJ1-2,TGTGCCAGCAGTTACCTTGACAGGGGGTATGGCTACACCTTC,CASSYLDRGYGYTF
TRBD2,NA,TRBV3-1,TRBJ2-3,TGTGCCAGCAGCCAAGTAAGCGGGGGGGCCGGGGATACGCAGTATTTT,CASSQVSGGAGDTQYF
TRBD1,NA,TRBV5-6,TRBJ2-1,TGTGCCAGCAGTAGGGAGACAGGGGGCCACAATGAGCAGTTCTTC,CASSRETGGHNEQFF
TRBD1,NA,TRBV20-1,TRBJ1-6,TGCAGTGCATCAACAGGGGGCGCAGGCAATTCACCCCTCCACTTT,CSASTGGAGNSPLHF
NA,many,TRBV7-2,TRBJ1-2,TGTGCCAGCAGCTTAGCAGGACAGTACTATGGCTACACCTTC,CASSLAGQYYGYTF
TRBD1,few,TRBV13,TRBJ2-4,TGTGCCAGCAGCTACCGGGACAGGGGGTACGGTGAGCAGTACTTC,CASSYRDRGYGEQYF
NA,many,TRBV7-9,TRBJ2-3,TGTGCCAGCAGCAAGGACAGCACAGATACGCAGTATTTT,CASSKDSTDTQYF
TRBD2,few,TRBV20-1,TRBJ2-3,TGCAGTGCTCCGACTAGCGGGACAGATACGCAGTATTTT,CSAPTSGTDTQYF
TRBD1,few,TRBV7-9,TRBJ2-1,TGTGCCAGCAGCTTAGTAGTTGGACAGGGGGAATTGGATGAGCAGTTCTTC,CASSLVVGQGELDEQFF
TRBD1,NA,TRBV4-1,TRBJ2-3,TGCGCCAGCAAAGCCCTGGGACAGCCCACAGATACGCAGTATTTT,CASKALGQPTDTQYF
NA,NA,TRBV29-1,TRBJ1-2,TGCAGCGTTGGACAGGTGTTTACTAACTATGGCTACACCTTC,CSVGQVFTNYGYTF
TRBD1,few,TRBV19,TRBJ1-2,TGTGCCAGTATCGGCTGGGCAGGGGGCGCAGGTGGCTACACCTTC,CASIGWAGGAGGYTF
NA,NA,TRBV20-1,TRBJ1-1,TGCAGTGCTAGCCGCATTGACACTGAAGCTTTCTTT,CSASRIDTEAFF
NA,few,TRBV5-5,TRBJ2-7,TGTGCCAGCAGCTTGTTTAGGGGTACTACGAGGGAGCAGTACTTC,CASSLFRGTTREQYF
NA,few,TRBV11-1,TRBJ2-1,TGTGCCAGCAGCTTCACCCCGGCCCGACGCAATGAGCAGTTCTTC,CASSFTPARRNEQFF
TRBD2,NA,TRBV6-2/TRBV6-3,TRBJ2-1,TGTGCCAGCAGTTACTCGATGTCGCTAGCGGATGAGCAGTTCTTC,CASSYSMSLADEQFF
TRBD1,NA,TRBV9,TRBJ2-3,TGTGCCAGCAGCGTAGATTGGGGACAGGGTAGGGCTACGCAGTATTTT,CASSVDWGQGRATQYF
NA,NA,TRBV12-3/TRBV12-4,TRBJ1-1,TGTGCCAGCAACTTGGGGACCACTGAAGCTTTCTTT,CASNLGTTEAFF
NA,few,TRBV21-1,TRBJ1-1,TGTGCCAGCAGCAAAGTGGCGGCTAGCACTGAAGCTTTCTTT,CASSKVAASTEAFF
NA,many,TRBV13,TRBJ2-3,TGTGCCAGCAGCTTAGAGGGCTTGGGCACAGATACGCAGTATTTT,CASSLEGLGTDTQYF
NA,NA,TRBV7-2,TRBJ1-2,TGTGCCAGCAGCCCTGACTGGAGGGATGGCTACACCTTC,CASSPDWRDGYTF
NA,NA,TRBV6-1,TRBJ1-2,TGTGCCGGCAGTGAAGCGATTACGGCCCATGAAGGCTATGGCTACACCTTC,CAGSEAITAHEGYGYTF
TRBD2,NA,TRBV6-2/TRBV6-3,TRBJ2-5,TGTGCCAGCAGTTACATTGGACTAGCCCAAGAGACCCAGTACTTC,CASSYIGLAQETQYF
NA,NA,TRBV12-3/TRBV12-4,TRBJ2-1,TGTGCCAGCTCTTTCGGAATAGAGCAGTTCTTC,CASSFGIEQFF
NA,NA,TRBV7-9,TRBJ2-3,TGTGCCAGCAGCCTACGTCAGTTCGGCCCAGATACGCAGTATTTT,CASSLRQFGPDTQYF
NA,NA,TRBV7-2,TRBJ1-2,TGTGCCAGCAGCACCCCTCGTGGGCGGAACTATGGCTACACCTTC,CASSTPRGRNYGYTF
NA,few,TRBV20-1,TRBJ1-2,TGCAGTGCCACTTTGGGCGCAGGACTTGGCTCCTATGGCTACACCTTC,CSATLGAGLGSYGYTF
NA,few,TRBV29-1,TRBJ1-2,TGCAGCGTTGGGGGACTCTACAATCGGCTAGGCTACACCTTC,CSVGGLYNRLGYTF
TRBD1,many,TRBV12-3/TRBV12-4,TRBJ2-3,TGTGCCAGCCGCAGGGGGACAGATACGCAGTATTTT,CASRRGTDTQYF
TRBD2,few,TRBV4-1,TRBJ2-3,TGCGCCAGCAGCCAAGTCCCACAGAGCGGGGGGCATTACACAGATACGCAGTATTTT,CASSQVPQSGGHYTDTQYF
TRBD1,NA,TRBV7-2,TRBJ1-2,TGTGCCAGCAGCTTACGGGACAGGGTGAACTATGGCTACACCTTC,CASSLRDRVNYGYTF
NA,few,TRBV27,TRBJ1-2,TGTGCCAGCAGTTTGGGCCGACAGTGGTATGGCTACACCTTC,CASSLGRQWYGYTF
NA,NA,TRBV7-9,TRBJ1-4,TGTGCCAGCAGCGTTAACAATGAAAAACTGTTTTTT,CASSVNNEKLFF
NA,many,TRBV9,TRBJ2-7,TGTGCCAGCAGCGTAGAGGGCAGTTCCTACGAGCAGTACTTC,CASSVEGSSYEQYF
NA,NA,TRBV2,TRBJ1-1,TGTGCCAGCAGTAGAGGACGGCAACGGGAAACTGAAGCTTTCTTT,CASSRGRQRETEAFF
NA,NA,TRBV7-2,TRBJ2-1,TGTGCCAGCGGCAGGACTAGTGGGGGGGCTCCGTTCTTC,CASGRTSGGAPFF
NA,NA,TRBV20-1,TRBJ1-4,TGCAGTGCTTCGCGGTACATTGGGAGGAATGAAAAACTGTTTTTT,CSASRYIGRNEKLFF
TRBD2,once,TRBV20-1,TRBJ2-2,TGCAGTGCTAGAGCCTCGGGGGGGCCCACCGGGGAGCTGTTTTTT,CSARASGGPTGELFF
TRBD1,NA,TRBV9,TRBJ1-2,TGTGCCAGCAGCGTCCAACCCGGGACAGGGAACCCCTATGGCTACACCTTC,CASSVQPGTGNPYGYTF